This T cell receptor (beta chain) originates from a study of blood T cell repertoires in COVID-19. Study context: The cDNA or gDNA used as material had been derived from T cells, B-cell-depleted T cells, or PBMCs.

CDR1 is SGDLS, CDR2 YYNGEE, per germline. The V and J ends lost 4 bases and 4 bases, in that order; junction bases with no gene match: 4. The CDR3 is 13 amino acids. Assay: immunoSEQ multiplex PCR; the TCRdb copy retains only in-frame clones and omits some. The sample has about 380,000 clones; more than 75% are singletons. The source is a woman aged 18-29 years who had recovered from COVID-19. The chain employs TRBV9 and TRBJ1-1; 7 bases match TRBD1. The sequenced sample consisted of PBMCs or T cells enriched from blood (not recorded which). The CDR3 DNA reads TGTGCCAGCAGCCGAGGGGGCCGCACTGAAGCTTTCTTT. Residues: CASSRGGRTEAFF.